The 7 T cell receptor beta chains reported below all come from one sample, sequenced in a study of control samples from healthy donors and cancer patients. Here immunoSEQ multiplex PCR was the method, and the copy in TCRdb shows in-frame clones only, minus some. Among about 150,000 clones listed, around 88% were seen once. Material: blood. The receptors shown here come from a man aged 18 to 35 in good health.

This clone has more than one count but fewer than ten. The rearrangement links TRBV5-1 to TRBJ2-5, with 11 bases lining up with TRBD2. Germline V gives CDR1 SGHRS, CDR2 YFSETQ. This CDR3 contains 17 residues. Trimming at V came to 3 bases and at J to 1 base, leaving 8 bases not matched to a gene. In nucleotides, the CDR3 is TGCGCCAGCAGCTCTATGGTGACTAGCGGGATCCAAGAGACCCAGTACTTC. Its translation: CASSSMVTSGIQETQYF.

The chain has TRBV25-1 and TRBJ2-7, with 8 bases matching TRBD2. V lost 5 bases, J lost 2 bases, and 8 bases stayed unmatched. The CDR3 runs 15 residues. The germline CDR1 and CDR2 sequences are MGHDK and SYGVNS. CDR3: CASSPLVGGAYEQYF. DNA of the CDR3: TGTGCCAGCAGTCCCCTCGTCGGGGGGGCCTACGAGCAGTACTTC.

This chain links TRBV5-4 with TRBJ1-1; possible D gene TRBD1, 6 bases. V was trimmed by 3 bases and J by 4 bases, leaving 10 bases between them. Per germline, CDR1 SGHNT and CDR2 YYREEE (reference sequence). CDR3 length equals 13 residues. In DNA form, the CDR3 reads TGTGCCAGCAGCTCCGCAGGGGTCACTGAAGCTTTCTTT. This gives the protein CASSSAGVTEAFF.

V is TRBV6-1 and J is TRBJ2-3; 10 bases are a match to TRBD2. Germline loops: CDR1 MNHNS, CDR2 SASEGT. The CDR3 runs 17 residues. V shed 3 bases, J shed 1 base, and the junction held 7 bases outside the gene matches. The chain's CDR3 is CASSDRGTSEGTDTQYF. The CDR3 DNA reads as TGTGCCAGCAGTGACCGAGGGACTAGCGAGGGCACAGATACGCAGTATTTT.

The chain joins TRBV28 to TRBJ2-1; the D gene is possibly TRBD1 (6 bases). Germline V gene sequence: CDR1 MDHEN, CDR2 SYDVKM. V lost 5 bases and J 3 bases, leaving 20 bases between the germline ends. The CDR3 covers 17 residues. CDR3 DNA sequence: TGTGCCAGCAGTCTCCCCTTACAGGGTCTCATCTACAATGAGCAGTTCTTC. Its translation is CASSLPLQGLIYNEQFF.

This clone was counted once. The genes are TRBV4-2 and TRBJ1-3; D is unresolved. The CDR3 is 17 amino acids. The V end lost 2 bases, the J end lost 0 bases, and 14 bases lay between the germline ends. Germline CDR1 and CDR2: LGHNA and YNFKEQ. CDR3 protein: CASSQPSTQISGNTIYF. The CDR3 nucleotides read TGTGCCAGCAGCCAACCCAGTACGCAGATCTCTGGAAACACCATATATTTT.

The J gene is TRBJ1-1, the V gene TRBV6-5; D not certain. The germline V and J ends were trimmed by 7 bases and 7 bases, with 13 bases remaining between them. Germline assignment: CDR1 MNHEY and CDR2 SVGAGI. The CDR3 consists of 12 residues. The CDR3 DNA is TGTGCCAGCACCCGAAGGGTCAGTGAAGCTTTCTTT. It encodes CASTRRVSEAFF.